This paragraph reports one T cell receptor beta chain. This clonotype has just a few counts. There is no known antigen for this receptor. No base-level quality is on record; no much larger clone is a single base apart. The germline V gene (reference sequence) supplies CDR1 SGHNT and CDR2 YYREEE. The V end gives up 4 bases and the J end 4 bases, leaving 5 bases in the junction not matched to a gene. The CDR3 holds 14 amino acids from the cysteine to the phenylalanine. The sequence is cut down to CDR3 DNA, 42 bases in frame from base 1. Using a modified ARM-PCR protocol with multiple V-beta primers and a C-beta primer, the team built TCRB libraries from RNA through three nested multiplex PCR rounds. TCRB-specific cDNA was synthesized from around 0.5 ug total RNA with ProtoScript II Reverse Transcriptase and a C-beta primer. No unique molecular identifiers were described for the TCRB libraries. The third PCR added barcodes and adapters over approximately 25 cycles with Deep VentR (exo-) polymerase, followed by gel purification of 250-500 bp bands. An Illumina HiSeq 2500 was used to sequence the TCRB libraries with 250 bp paired-end reads. The paper's processing steps were these. Trimmomatic was used to clean reads, FLASH to merge reads, MiGEC to assign V, D and J segments, and VDJtools to perform the analysis. The Shannon-Wiener diversity index, calculated using VDJtools, was used to quantify repertoire diversity. TCRdb redid the processing of the public reads, applying fastp at Q25 and MiXCR, and retained in-frame beta chains. Under each unique CDR3 protein, matching rows form one entry showing the most common genes and DNA. In this record, the V and J calls reflect TCRdb's handling and not the investigators' own analysis. Counted in this sample were under 15,000 distinct CDR3 sequences; 64% of them appeared once. Around 33% of the sample goes to the ten largest clones.

These data belong to a study of tumor-infiltrating lymphocytes in glioblastoma multiforme (dated by TCRdb to the late 2010s). Looking at the study overall: To test whether intratumoral genomic heterogeneity fosters TIL diversity, the study jointly examined somatic mutations, TIL diversity and immune response activity. Study-wide findings and limitations: T cells were not sorted into functional subsets, and such sorting was noted by the authors as a future improvement. Generalizability was limited because only one glioblastoma patient was included in the TCR and somatic mutation analysis. Because T cells carry unequal numbers of TCR transcripts, RNA-based TCR sequencing may distort clone frequencies.

The AllPrep DNA/RNA mini kit was used to purify genomic DNA and total RNA at the same time from each of the approximately ten tumor samples. All RNA had OD 260/280 ratios above 1.9 and RNA integrity numbers above 6.5. Recombination linked TRBV5-4 to TRBJ1-3; TRBD1 lines up with 7 middle nucleotides. This clonotype originated in a male donor with glioblastoma. Sequencing was done on a sample of brain tumor tissue. Here the CDR3 is given as CASSLKGQGNTIYF. The DNA sequence is as follows: TGTGCCAGCAGCCTAAAGGGACAGGGAAACACCATATATTTT. Where the CDR3 stops, the reference TRBV5-4 and TRBJ1-3 genes take over; the full variable domain is ETGVTQSPTHLIKTRGQQVTLRCSSQSGHNTVSWYQQALGQGPQFIFQYYREEENGRGNFPPRFSGLQFPNYSSELNVNALELDDSALYLCASSLKGQGNTIYFGEGSWLTVV.